The following is a T cell receptor (beta chain) sequence with its context. No antigen is known for it. This sample was taken from a study of cytomegalovirus exposure and HLA in healthy donors. General study results and limits: The study labeled approximately 150 TCR beta chains cytomegalovirus-associated. It was reported that the classifier diagnosed cytomegalovirus status with high specificity and sensitivity in both the original and validation cohorts. For most TCR sequences rarity was the rule, although some public TCRs occurred in many donors. A later analysis appeared to link common viral pathogens to several of the most significant clusters.

PCR used 60 Vbeta primers and 13 Jbeta primers. Clones were sequenced by immunoSEQ multiplex PCR, and TCRdb holds only the in-frame ones, with some missing. The sample lists more than 150,000 clones, about 85% occurring once. The clonotype comes from a middle-aged man in good health and CMV-seronegative. Sequencing was performed on PBMCs.

DNA for the CDR3: TGTGCCAGCAGCCAGGGGGACAGGGGGCGAGGTCAGCCCCAGCATTTT. Amino acids: CASSQGDRGRGQPQHF. V usage is TRBV4-2 and J usage is TRBJ1-5, with TRBD1 matching 12 bases. Trimming cost V 3 bases and J 6 bases; bases outside gene matches: 6. The CDR3 runs to 16 residues. Germline CDR1 is LGHNA and CDR2 is YNFKEQ.